This T cell receptor beta chain appears in the sequencing data of a study of response to subunit inactivated influenza vaccine. General study points: It was suggested by the authors that few new T cells are recruited by each seasonal influenza vaccination.

TCRdb recomputed calls from the RT-PCR reads with MiXCR, one row per CDR3 protein. The repertoire has 450,000 to 600,000 distinct CDR3 sequences, approximately 16% of them found once; the top ten carry roughly 3.1%. This clonotype has a handful of counts. What it binds is unknown. The sequence was collected from a man aged 45 to 70 who received an inactivated influenza vaccine. The source material was CD4+ T cells sorted from PBMCs, sampled roughly 24 months after vaccination.

The CDR3 DNA is TGTGCCAGCAGTCCAGGATTTACTGGAAACACCATATATTTT. Its translation: CASSPGFTGNTIYF. V gene TRBV28 combines with J gene TRBJ1-3; D uncertain. Trimming stripped 5 bases from V and 2 bases from J, with 10 bases between. Per the germline V gene, CDR1 is MDHEN and CDR2 is SYDVKM. The CDR3 has 14 residues. Filled out from reference TRBV28 and TRBJ1-3, the complete variable domain reads DVKVTQSSRYLVKRTGEKVFLECVQDMDHENMFWYRQDPGLGLRLIYFSYDVKMKEKGDIPEGYSVSREKKERFSLILESASTNQTSMYLCASSPGFTGNTIYFGEGSWLTVV.